This T cell receptor beta chain was sequenced in a study of blood T cell repertoires in COVID-19. Study information: Nucleic acid was either cDNA or gDNA, and it came from T cells, B-cell-depleted T cells, or PBMCs.

Trimming removed 5 bases at V and 0 bases at J, with 10 bases between. Per the germline V gene, CDR1 is SGHTA and CDR2 is FQGTGA. This CDR3 is built from 15 residues. This clone has just one count. Produced via immunoSEQ multiplex PCR; TCRdb's table is partial and in-frame only. The data hold over 100,000 clones, with about nine tenths observed a single time. The TCR was taken from a middle-aged man with active COVID-19. V usage is TRBV7-3 and J usage is TRBJ2-2; TRBD2 is a possible D gene (6 bases). Sequencing was done on a sample of peripheral blood. The CDR3 DNA is TGTGCCAGCAGCCGGACTATTTCGAACACCGGGGAGCTGTTTTTT. Translating gives CASSRTISNTGELFF.